This passage covers 20 T cell receptor beta chains from one sample sequenced in a study of vaccination and CD4 T cells after COVID-19 (dated by TCRdb to 2021 to 2024). The treatment or condition label, as the study defines it: approximately nine-day PBMC culture with coronavirus spike peptide pools or control peptides (ViraFEST assay). The library was produced with PCR. The instrument given in TCRdb is Illumina iSeq 100. DNA from cultured CD4+ T cells was subjected to TCR sequencing with the Oncomine TCR Beta short-read assay at the Johns Hopkins FTIC core. TCRdb reran the public reads through fastp at Q25 and MiXCR, keeping productive beta chains. Every distinct CDR3 protein forms one entry, paired with its most common genes and DNA. The sample table records under 9,500 distinct CDR3 sequences; about three quarters of these occur just once. Of the sample, around 33% falls within the top ten clones.

These receptors have no identified antigens. The sample comprised CD4+ T cells from blood, cultured in vitro. The receptors here all came from a human donor who had recovered from COVID-19.

Only one count was recorded for this clonotype. The chain couples TRBV19 to TRBJ2-2, with 11 positions matching TRBD2. The CDR3 sequence is 16 residues long. Germline V lookup: CDR1 LNHDA, CDR2 SQIVND (reference sequence). The ends lost 6 bases at V and 4 bases at J; junction bases unmatched: 7. CDR3 DNA sequence: TGTGCCAGTAGCCCTCTAGCGGGGGGCTTCACCGGGGAGCTGTTTTTT. It translates to CASSPLAGGFTGELFF. Combining the CDR3 with reference TRBV19 and TRBJ2-2 gives the whole variable domain DGGITQSPKYLFRKEGQNVTLSCEQNLNHDAMYWYRQDPGQGLRLIYYSQIVNDFQKGDIAEGYSVSREKKESFPLTVTSAQKNPTAFYLCASSPLAGGFTGELFFGEGSRLTVL.

Here the CDR3 reads CASSPRSDSPLHF. The CDR3 DNA reads as TGTGCCAGCAGCCCCCGGTCCGATTCACCCCTCCACTTT. V is TRBV11-2 and J is TRBJ1-6, with D uncertain. CDR3 length equals 13 residues. The germline CDR1 and CDR2 sequences are SGHAT and FQNNGV. V lost 5 bases to trimming and J lost 8 bases, with 10 bases between them.

The chain employs TRBV7-3 and TRBJ1-2; a weak D match, TRBD1 (5 bases). V lost 9 bases and J 6 bases, leaving 17 bases between the germline ends. The CDR3 spans 13 residues. Germline CDR1 SGHTA, CDR2 FQGTGA. CDR3 residues: CASAHPSGDGYTF. The CDR3 bases are TGTGCCAGTGCTCACCCCTCGGGGGATGGCTACACCTTC.

The CDR3 DNA reads as TGTGCCAGCAGCCCCCAAGCGGGAGTGGGAGAGACCCAGTACTTC. This codes for CASSPQAGVGETQYF. The rearrangement uses TRBV7-9 and TRBJ2-5; 8 bases are a match to TRBD2. Germline values: CDR1 SEHNR, CDR2 FQNEAQ (reference sequence). Trimming took 5 bases from V and 4 from J; bases not matched to a gene: 9. CDR3 size: 15 residues.

The genes are TRBV18 and TRBJ1-1; D is unresolved. Per germline, CDR1 KGHSH and CDR2 LQKENI. This CDR3 spans 11 amino acids. Trimming took off 1 base at V and 11 bases at J, with 8 bases between the two ends. CDR3 nucleotides: TGTGCCAGCTCACCACAGGGTAGGGCTTTCTTT. This gives the protein CASSPQGRAFF. Complete variable domain (other parts from reference TRBV18 and TRBJ1-1): NAGVMQNPRHLVRRRGQEARLRCSPMKGHSHVYWYRQLPEEGLKFMVYLQKENIIDESGMPKERFSAEFPKEGPSILRIQQVVRGDSAAYFCASSPQGRAFFGQGTRLTVV.

V usage is TRBV6-1 and J usage is TRBJ1-5, with D possibly matching TRBD1 (5 bases). Germline values: CDR1 MNHNS, CDR2 SASEGT. Trimming cost V 6 bases and J 1 base, with 7 bases left between them. The CDR3 length is 13 residues. This CDR3 reads CASRRGSNQPQHF. The DNA for the CDR3 is TGTGCCAGCAGGCGGGGGAGCAATCAGCCCCAGCATTTT.

In this sample, this clonotype turned up once. The rearrangement joins TRBV24-1 to TRBJ2-7, with D perhaps TRBD1 (5 bases). V was shortened by 3 bases and J by 6 bases, with 14 bases between the two germline ends. CDR3 length equals 14 residues. Germline CDR1 and CDR2: KGHDR and SFDVKD. CDR3 protein: CATSDPDSFGEQYF. The CDR3 nucleotides read TGTGCCACCAGTGATCCCGACAGTTTCGGCGAGCAGTACTTC.

The chain is built from TRBV19 and TRBJ2-5, with TRBD1 as a possible D gene (5 bases). This CDR3 has 15 residues. Germline V gene lookup returns CDR1 LNHDA and CDR2 SQIVND (reference sequence). Trimming shortened V by 3 bases and J by 4 bases, and 15 bases separated the two germline ends. The CDR3 region is CASSIGGIGAETQYF. CDR3 nucleotide sequence: TGTGCCAGTAGTATCGGCGGAATAGGGGCAGAGACCCAGTACTTC.

The V call is TRBV7-9, the J call TRBJ2-5, with D possibly matching TRBD1 (5 bases). Germline CDR1 SEHNR, CDR2 FQNEAQ (reference sequence). V lost 0 bases and J 5 bases, leaving 10 bases between the germline ends. The CDR3 has 14 amino acids. CDR3 region: CASSLALGAETQYF. DNA of the CDR3: TGTGCCAGCAGCTTAGCTTTAGGGGCCGAGACCCAGTACTTC. Using reference TRBV7-9 and TRBJ2-5 for the parts outside the CDR3, the full variable domain is DTGVSQNPRHKITKRGQNVTFRCDPISEHNRLYWYRQTLGQGPEFLTYFQNEAQLEKSRLLSDRFSAERPKGSFSTLEIQRTEQGDSAMYLCASSLALGAETQYFGPGTRLLVL.

The chain employs TRBV11-2 and TRBJ1-2; tentative D call: TRBD1 (6 bases). The V gene lost 1 base and the J gene lost 6 bases, with 9 bases spanning the gap. CDR3 length: 13 residues. Per the germline V gene, CDR1 is SGHAT and CDR2 is FQNNGV. The CDR3 loop reads CASSLAGDNGYTF. The CDR3 DNA follows: TGTGCCAGCAGCTTAGCAGGGGATAATGGCTACACCTTC.

The CDR3 sequence: CAISESAGSGNTIYF. For the CDR3, the DNA is TGTGCCATCAGTGAGTCGGCAGGCTCTGGAAACACCATATATTTT. The chain joins TRBV10-3 to TRBJ1-3, with D unclear. The germline V and J ends were trimmed by 0 bases and 0 bases, with 6 bases remaining between them. The length of the CDR3 is 15 residues. Germline V gene sequence: CDR1 ENHRY, CDR2 SYGVKD.

This clonotype has only a few counts. The chain has TRBV12-3 or TRBV12-4 and TRBJ1-6; no reliable D call. The CDR3 extends over 14 amino acids. Trimming removed 5 bases from V and 9 bases from J, with 14 bases in between. The chain's CDR3 is CASSPRWGGSPLHF. As DNA, the CDR3 is TGTGCCAGCAGTCCAAGGTGGGGTGGTTCACCCCTCCACTTT.

The chain has TRBV6-1 and TRBJ2-7, with D hard to call. The germline V gene encodes CDR1 MNHNS and CDR2 SASEGT. The CDR3 has 11 residues. Trimming pared 6 bases from V and 6 bases from J, leaving 9 bases between. The CDR3 bases are TGTGCCAGCAGCCCCGAGGCCGAGCAGTACTTC. Translating gives CASSPEAEQYF.

This clonotype showed up just once. This chain connects TRBV9 to TRBJ1-2, with unresolved D. V lost 3 bases to trimming and J lost 6 bases, with 9 bases between them. Germline values: CDR1 SGDLS, CDR2 YYNGEE. This CDR3 has 12 amino acids. The CDR3 DNA is TGTGCCAGCAGCGCCCTCCGACATGGCTACACCTTC. It encodes CASSALRHGYTF.

V and J are TRBV20-1 and TRBJ1-3; D unresolved. The V and J ends lost 3 bases and 0 bases respectively, with 6 bases between them. The CDR3 is 13 residues long. Looked up from germline, CDR1 is DFQATT and CDR2 is SNEGSKA (reference sequence). CDR3 region: CSASYTSGNTIYF. For the CDR3, the DNA is TGCAGTGCTAGCTACACCTCTGGAAACACCATATATTTT.

The V and J genes are TRBV5-4 and TRBJ2-1, with D perhaps matching TRBD1 (6 bases). Per the germline V gene, CDR1 is SGHNT and CDR2 is YYREEE (reference sequence). The CDR3 length is 16 residues. The ends were cut back, 2 bases at V and 2 bases at J, with 14 bases in the middle. The CDR3 DNA reads TGTGCCAGCAGCTTACTACAGGGTCCTCCCTACAATGAGCAGTTCTTC. Translation: CASSLLQGPPYNEQFF.

The V call is TRBV7-9, the J call TRBJ2-3, with a possible D match to TRBD1 (6 bases). The CDR3 extends over 20 amino acids. The V gene's germline CDR1 is SEHNR and CDR2 FQNEAQ (reference sequence). The germline V and J ends were trimmed by 5 bases and 1 base, with 28 bases remaining between them. The CDR3 here is CASSKRYPPQIQGGTDTQYF. CDR3 sequence (DNA): TGTGCCAGCAGCAAAAGGTACCCCCCACAAATACAGGGAGGCACAGATACGCAGTATTTT.

The J gene is TRBJ2-2, the V gene TRBV10-3, with TRBD2 identical over 7 bases. The CDR3 contains 14 residues. Germline lookup yields CDR1 ENHRY and CDR2 SYGVKD. With V trimmed by 3 bases and J by 4 bases, 2 bases remained unmatched. The CDR3 region has the DNA TGTGCCATCAGTGAAAAGCGGGGCACCGGGGAGCTGTTTTTT. It codes for CAISEKRGTGELFF.

This chain joins TRBV19 and TRBJ1-5; a weak D match, TRBD1 (6 bases). CDR1 is LNHDA, CDR2 SQIVND, per germline (reference sequence). The length of the CDR3 is 15 residues. The V end was cut by 1 base, the J end by 7 bases, with 14 bases between. The CDR3 loop reads CASSIGGGVEQPQHF. The CDR3 nucleotides are TGTGCCAGTAGTATAGGAGGGGGGGTTGAGCAGCCCCAGCATTTT.

In its sample, this clonotype ranks as large. This sequence joins TRBV7-2 and TRBJ1-6; D unclear. V lost 1 base and J lost 6, with 10 bases in between. Germline CDR1 and CDR2: SGHTA and FQGNSA. This CDR3 region has 15 residues. The CDR3 spells CASSLDRTLNSPLHF. The CDR3 DNA sequence: TGTGCCAGCAGCTTAGACCGCACTCTTAATTCACCCCTCCACTTT.